A selection of T cell receptor beta chains follows, all from one sample in a study of T-cell memory formation after mild COVID-19. TCRdb redid the calling of the 5' RACE reads with MiXCR, one entry per CDR3 protein. This sample has hundreds of thousands of distinct CDR3 sequences, with 25% to 30% found just once. Sample: PBMCs or a T cell subset sorted from them (not recorded which). Source of these receptors: an adult woman who had mild COVID-19 (a few samples of this study predate the infection). Cell type and time point are not known. CDR3s include the opening cysteine and the closing phenylalanine or tryptophan. A D gene is named only where the DNA matches it firmly. Clone size appears in some rows only: once, few, many, or a class for an expanded clone.

TRBV6-4	-	-	TRBJ2-3	CAPRVGTDTQYF	TGTGCCCCTCGTGTGGGCACAGATACGCAGTATTTT
TRBV12-3/TRBV12-4	few	TRBD1	TRBJ1-2	CASTTGQGGNYGYTF	TGTGCCAGCACCACTGGACAGGGTGGTAACTATGGCTACACCTTC
TRBV4-3	-	-	TRBJ1-1	CASRDAGPTNTEAFF	TGCGCCAGCAGAGACGCGGGGCCCACAAACACTGAAGCTTTCTTT
TRBV7-2	-	-	TRBJ1-2	CASSLGIGGYDGYTF	TGTGCCAGCAGCTTAGGCATTGGGGGTTACGATGGCTACACCTTC
TRBV6-6	-	TRBD1	TRBJ1-1	CASITDRAMNTEAFF	TGTGCCAGCATCACAGACAGGGCCATGAACACTGAAGCTTTCTTT
TRBV28	few	-	TRBJ2-7	CASSTSPLRVGYEQYF	TGTGCCAGCAGTACGTCCCCTTTGAGGGTGGGATACGAGCAGTACTTC
TRBV7-3	few	TRBD2	TRBJ2-1	CASSYGLAGGSYNEQFF	TGTGCCAGCAGTTACGGACTAGCGGGAGGCTCCTACAATGAGCAGTTCTTC
TRBV24-1	few	TRBD1	TRBJ2-1	CATSDETGGRYF	TGTGCCACCAGTGATGAGACAGGGGGCAGATACTTC
TRBV20-1	many	TRBD2	TRBJ2-1	CSARDASGRTQSFSYNEQFF	TGCAGTGCTAGAGACGCTAGCGGGAGGACCCAGAGCTTCTCCTACAATGAGCAGTTCTTC
TRBV2	-	TRBD2	TRBJ2-2	CASSLLAGVTGELFF	TGTGCCAGCAGTCTCCTAGCGGGAGTAACCGGGGAGCTGTTTTTT
TRBV6-5	-	TRBD1	TRBJ2-7	CASSYEARGQGAYEQYF	TGTGCCAGCAGTTACGAGGCCCGGGGACAGGGGGCCTACGAGCAGTACTTC
TRBV20-1	-	TRBD1	TRBJ2-3	CSQTGDATDTQYF	TGCAGTCAAACAGGGGACGCCACAGATACGCAGTATTTT
TRBV29-1	-	-	TRBJ1-2	CSVGRNYGYTF	TGCAGCGTTGGACGGAACTATGGCTACACCTTC
TRBV11-3	-	TRBD2	TRBJ2-3	CASSSPISGRGKTDTQYF	TGTGCCAGCAGCTCTCCAATTAGCGGGAGGGGGAAGACAGATACGCAGTATTTT
TRBV4-2	-	TRBD2	TRBJ2-3	CASSQETSGGDTQYF	TGTGCCAGCAGCCAAGAGACTAGCGGGGGAGATACGCAGTATTTT
TRBV7-9	-	-	TRBJ2-3	CASSSWGDSTDTQYF	TGTGCCAGCAGCTCCTGGGGGGATAGCACAGATACGCAGTATTTT
TRBV4-1	-	TRBD2	TRBJ2-4	CASSQDDLAGGSKNIQYF	TGCGCCAGCAGCCAGGACGATTTAGCGGGGGGTTCCAAAAACATTCAGTACTTC
TRBV6-1	-	TRBD2	TRBJ2-1	CASRQRGGGRAGSHNEQFF	TGTGCCAGCAGGCAAAGGGGCGGCGGGAGGGCCGGTTCCCACAATGAGCAGTTCTTC
TRBV10-3	few	-	TRBJ2-7	CAISESLLSYEQYF	TGTGCCATCAGTGAGAGTCTCCTCTCCTACGAGCAGTACTTC
TRBV7-2	-	TRBD1	TRBJ1-1	CASSLEAGGWTEAFF	TGTGCCAGCAGCTTAGAAGCAGGGGGTTGGACTGAAGCTTTCTTT
TRBV25-1	few	-	TRBJ2-5	CASSEGGRVGTQYF	TGTGCCAGCAGTGAAGGAGGCAGGGTAGGGACCCAGTACTTC
TRBV7-6	-	-	TRBJ2-2	CASRFQGPNTGELFF	TGTGCCAGCAGGTTTCAGGGACCGAACACCGGGGAGCTGTTTTTT
TRBV7-3	-	TRBD1	TRBJ2-6	CASSPYRGPGANVLTF	TGTGCCAGCAGCCCCTACAGGGGGCCTGGGGCCAACGTCCTGACTTTC
TRBV20-1	-	-	TRBJ1-4	CSATPQPLLATAYEKLFF	TGCAGTGCTACGCCGCAACCGTTACTAGCGACAGCGTATGAAAAACTGTTTTTT
TRBV7-9	-	-	TRBJ1-2	CASSLESLPSLYGYTF	TGTGCCAGCAGCTTAGAGAGTTTACCTTCCTTGTATGGCTACACCTTC
TRBV11-2	many	-	TRBJ2-2	CASSLDNTGELFF	TGTGCCAGCAGCTTAGACAACACCGGGGAGCTGTTTTTT
TRBV7-9	few	TRBD2	TRBJ2-1	CATPGGGGKFF	TGTGCCACCCCCGGGGGGGGTGGAAAGTTCTTC
TRBV24-1	few	-	TRBJ2-5	CATSYSSPETQYF	TGTGCCACCAGTTACTCGTCCCCAGAGACCCAGTACTTC
TRBV2	-	-	TRBJ2-7	CASMGLIYEQYF	TGTGCCAGCATGGGGCTAATCTACGAGCAGTACTTC
TRBV5-1	-	-	TRBJ2-3	CASSLSRGGDGDTQYF	TGCGCCAGCAGCTTGTCTAGGGGAGGCGATGGAGATACGCAGTATTTT
TRBV4-1	few	-	TRBJ2-7	CASSQEMHPRTYEQYF	TGCGCCAGCAGCCAAGAAATGCACCCTAGGACCTACGAGCAGTACTTC
TRBV24-1	few	TRBD2	TRBJ2-1	CATKGLAGGDEQFF	TGTGCCACCAAAGGGCTAGCGGGAGGGGATGAGCAGTTCTTC
TRBV7-8	once	-	TRBJ2-1	CASPHRGNEQFF	TGTGCCAGCCCACATCGGGGCAATGAGCAGTTCTTC
TRBV7-9	once	-	TRBJ2-3	CASSPRPREPATDTQYF	TGTGCCAGCAGCCCGAGACCTAGGGAACCTGCCACAGATACGCAGTATTTT
TRBV7-8	few	-	TRBJ2-1	CASSLAQARAEQFF	TGTGCCAGCAGCTTAGCTCAAGCCCGAGCTGAGCAGTTCTTC
TRBV7-9	few	-	TRBJ1-1	CASSLEPEAFF	TGTGCCAGCAGCTTAGAGCCTGAAGCTTTCTTT
TRBV6-2/TRBV6-3	-	-	TRBJ2-1	CASSSLLGLGNEQFF	TGTGCCAGCAGTTCCCTACTAGGATTGGGCAATGAGCAGTTCTTC
TRBV18	few	-	TRBJ2-7	CASSPRRGLNYEQYF	TGTGCCAGCTCACCACGGCGGGGGCTCAACTACGAGCAGTACTTC
TRBV6-2/TRBV6-3	few	-	TRBJ2-3	CASSYTTRGTQYF	TGTGCCAGCAGTTATACTACTAGAGGTACGCAGTATTTT
TRBV7-6	-	-	TRBJ2-7	CASRGRGGEQYF	TGTGCCAGCAGAGGCAGGGGAGGCGAGCAGTACTTC
TRBV3-1	-	TRBD2	TRBJ2-2	CASSHGTSGSRTGELFF	TGTGCCAGCAGCCATGGGACTAGCGGGAGTCGTACCGGGGAGCTGTTTTTT
TRBV4-3	-	TRBD2	TRBJ2-1	CASSQAYRDYAHRIYNEQFF	TGCGCCAGCAGCCAAGCCTACCGGGACTACGCCCACAGAATCTACAATGAGCAGTTCTTC
TRBV10-3	-	-	TRBJ2-1	CAISESRALLSYNEQFF	TGTGCCATCAGTGAGTCGAGGGCTCTCCTCTCCTACAATGAGCAGTTCTTC
TRBV4-3	few	TRBD1	TRBJ2-7	CASSQDGQGSYEQYF	TGCGCCAGCAGCCAAGATGGACAGGGCAGCTACGAGCAGTACTTC
TRBV3-2	-	-	TRBJ2-3	CASSQGGPRTDTQYF	TGTGCCAGCAGCCAAGGTGGACCCCGCACAGATACGCAGTATTTT
TRBV30	-	-	TRBJ2-6	CAWSVRSMANVLTF	TGTGCCTGGAGTGTAAGGAGTATGGCCAACGTCCTGACTTTC
TRBV5-5	many	TRBD1	TRBJ1-1	CASSFSGGGGTEAFF	TGTGCCAGCAGCTTTTCAGGGGGTGGCGGCACTGAAGCTTTCTTT
TRBV10-3	-	TRBD1	TRBJ2-7	CAISESLGTGTYEQYF	TGTGCCATCAGTGAGTCTTTAGGGACAGGGACCTACGAGCAGTACTTC
TRBV3-1	-	TRBD2	TRBJ2-3	CASSQDRPSGGATDTQYF	TGTGCCAGCAGCCAAGATCGGCCTAGCGGGGGGGCCACAGATACGCAGTATTTT
TRBV7-9	few	-	TRBJ2-7	CASSPPSNEQYF	TGTGCCAGCAGCCCCCCATCGAACGAGCAGTACTTC
TRBV5-1	few	-	TRBJ1-1	CASSLDGFSTEAFF	TGCGCCAGCAGCTTGGATGGTTTTTCAACTGAAGCTTTCTTT
TRBV5-1	-	-	TRBJ2-5	CASSLGPPVGETQYF	TGCGCCAGCAGCTTGGGACCCCCAGTTGGGGAGACCCAGTACTTC
TRBV4-1	many	-	TRBJ1-2	CASSTTRGDYGYTF	TGCGCCAGCAGCACTACTCGGGGCGATTATGGCTACACCTTC
TRBV7-8	few	-	TRBJ1-1	CASSLVRHEAFF	TGTGCCAGCAGCTTAGTTCGGCATGAAGCTTTCTTT
TRBV24-1	-	TRBD2	TRBJ2-1	CATSDLGVAGVYNQQFF	TGTGCCACCAGTGATTTGGGGGTAGCGGGGGTCTACAATCAGCAGTTCTTC
TRBV12-3/TRBV12-4	few	-	TRBJ2-2	CASSFWSGELFF	TGTGCCAGCAGTTTCTGGTCCGGGGAGCTGTTTTTT
TRBV24-1	few	-	TRBJ1-5	CATSDFSRPNQPQHF	TGTGCCACCAGTGATTTCAGCAGACCGAATCAGCCCCAGCATTTT
TRBV5-1	few	-	TRBJ2-7	CASSPSRSREQYF	TGCGCCAGCAGCCCCAGCCGGTCTAGGGAGCAGTACTTC
TRBV7-2	-	-	TRBJ2-7	CASSIGGASYEQYF	TGTGCCAGCAGCATTGGGGGGGCGTCCTACGAGCAGTACTTC
TRBV12-3/TRBV12-4	few	-	TRBJ2-7	CASTSSGVYEQYF	TGTGCCAGCACCTCTAGTGGGGTCTACGAGCAGTACTTC